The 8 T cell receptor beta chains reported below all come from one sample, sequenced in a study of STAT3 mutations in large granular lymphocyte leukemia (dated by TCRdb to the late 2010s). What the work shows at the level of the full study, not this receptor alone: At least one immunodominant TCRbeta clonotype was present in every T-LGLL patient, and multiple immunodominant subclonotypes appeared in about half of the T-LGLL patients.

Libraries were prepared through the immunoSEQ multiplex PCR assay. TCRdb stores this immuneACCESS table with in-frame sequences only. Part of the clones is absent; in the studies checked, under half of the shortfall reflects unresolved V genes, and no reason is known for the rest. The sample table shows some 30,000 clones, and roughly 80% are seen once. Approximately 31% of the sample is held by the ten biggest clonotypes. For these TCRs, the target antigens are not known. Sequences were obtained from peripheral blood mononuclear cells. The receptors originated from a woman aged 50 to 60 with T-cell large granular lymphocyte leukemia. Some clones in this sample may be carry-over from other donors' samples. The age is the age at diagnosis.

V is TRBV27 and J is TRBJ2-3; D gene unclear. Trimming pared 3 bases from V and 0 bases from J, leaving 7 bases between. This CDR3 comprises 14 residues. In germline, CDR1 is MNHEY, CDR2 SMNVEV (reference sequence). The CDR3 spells CASSFQASTDTQYF. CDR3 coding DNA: TGTGCCAGCAGTTTTCAGGCCAGCACAGATACGCAGTATTTT.

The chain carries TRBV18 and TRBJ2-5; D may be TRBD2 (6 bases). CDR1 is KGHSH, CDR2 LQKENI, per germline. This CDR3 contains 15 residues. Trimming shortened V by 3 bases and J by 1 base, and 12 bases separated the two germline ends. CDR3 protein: CASSPGAGPQETQYF. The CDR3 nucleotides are TGTGCCAGCTCACCCGGAGCGGGTCCCCAAGAGACCCAGTACTTC. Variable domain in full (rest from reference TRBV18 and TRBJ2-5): NAGVMQNPRHLVRRRGQEARLRCSPMKGHSHVYWYRQLPEEGLKFMVYLQKENIIDESGMPKERFSAEFPKEGPSILRIQQVVRGDSAAYFCASSPGAGPQETQYFGPGTRLLVL.

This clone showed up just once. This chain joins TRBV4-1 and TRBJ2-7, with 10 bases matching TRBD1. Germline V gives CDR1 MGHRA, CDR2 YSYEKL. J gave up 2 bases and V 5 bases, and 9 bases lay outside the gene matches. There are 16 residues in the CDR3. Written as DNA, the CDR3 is TGCGCCAGCAGCTTTCAAGCCGGGACAGGGGCCTACGAGCAGTACTTC. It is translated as CASSFQAGTGAYEQYF.

CDR3 residues: CASSLHGTPYNEQFF. In nucleotides, the CDR3 is TGTGCCAGCAGCCTTCACGGGACACCTTACAATGAGCAGTTCTTC. The chain combines TRBV28 with TRBJ2-1; weak D call: TRBD1 (6 bases). The germline V gene has CDR1 MDHEN and CDR2 SYDVKM. V was cut by 6 bases and J by 4 bases, with 16 bases left in between. CDR3 length: 15 amino acids.

CDR3: CASSSPDFPAKNIQYF. The CDR3 DNA reads TGTGCCAGCAGTTCTCCGGATTTCCCAGCCAAAAACATTCAGTACTTC. The chain links TRBV28 to TRBJ2-4; D is unresolved. Trimming pared 4 bases from V and 0 bases from J, leaving 13 bases between. This CDR3 comprises 16 residues. Germline V gene lookup returns CDR1 MDHEN and CDR2 SYDVKM.

In nucleotides, the CDR3 is TGTGCCAGCAGTTACTCTGGCCCGCCAGATACGCAGTATTTT. Translation gives CASSYSGPPDTQYF. The chain combines TRBV6-5 with TRBJ2-3; D is unresolved. Germline CDR1 is MNHEY and CDR2 is SVGAGI. V shed 0 bases and J shed 4 bases, with 8 bases lying between them. This CDR3 comprises 14 residues.

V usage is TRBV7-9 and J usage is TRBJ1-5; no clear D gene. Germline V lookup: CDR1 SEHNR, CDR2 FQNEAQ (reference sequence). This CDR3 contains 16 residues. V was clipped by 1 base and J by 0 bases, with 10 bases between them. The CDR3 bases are TGTGCCAGCAGCTTAGGAGGACGGAATAGCAATCAGCCCCAGCATTTT. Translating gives CASSLGGRNSNQPQHF.

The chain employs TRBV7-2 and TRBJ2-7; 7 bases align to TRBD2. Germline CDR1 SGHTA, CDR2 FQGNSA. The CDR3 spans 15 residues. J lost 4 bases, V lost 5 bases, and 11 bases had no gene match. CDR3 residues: CASSPGLGLLYEQYF. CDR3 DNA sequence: TGTGCCAGCAGCCCTGGACTAGGCCTGCTTTACGAGCAGTACTTC.